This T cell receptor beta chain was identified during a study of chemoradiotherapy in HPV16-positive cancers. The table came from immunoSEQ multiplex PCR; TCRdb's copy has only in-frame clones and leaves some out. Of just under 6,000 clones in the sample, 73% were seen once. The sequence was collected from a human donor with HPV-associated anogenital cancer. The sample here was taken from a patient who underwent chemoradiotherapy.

The CDR3 spells CASSYRPPGQKYGYTF. CDR3 bases: TGTGCCAGCAGTTACCGCCCCCCGGGACAGAAGTATGGCTACACCTTC. The V gene is TRBV6-5, the J gene TRBJ1-2, with 7 bases aligning to TRBD1. The V and J ends lost 2 bases and 5 bases, in that order; junction bases with no gene match: 11. Germline V gene sequence: CDR1 MNHEY, CDR2 SVGAGI. The CDR3 contains 16 residues.